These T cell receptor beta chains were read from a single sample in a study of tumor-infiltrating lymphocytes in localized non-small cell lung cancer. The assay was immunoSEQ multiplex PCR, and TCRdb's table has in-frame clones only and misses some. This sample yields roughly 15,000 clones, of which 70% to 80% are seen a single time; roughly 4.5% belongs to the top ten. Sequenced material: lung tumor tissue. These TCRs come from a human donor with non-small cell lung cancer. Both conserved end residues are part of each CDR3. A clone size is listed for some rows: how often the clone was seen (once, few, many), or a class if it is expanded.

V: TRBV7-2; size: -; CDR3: CASRQGDTQYF
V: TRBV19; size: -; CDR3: CASSRTAGNQPQHF
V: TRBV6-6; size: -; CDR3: CASTGTSFYEQYF
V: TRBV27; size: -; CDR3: CASSLRGVEAFF
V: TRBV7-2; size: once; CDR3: CASSLAGGFNYGYTF
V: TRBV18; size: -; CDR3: CASSPQWQGGNTIYF
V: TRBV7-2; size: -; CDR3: CASSPQAGTWDEQFF
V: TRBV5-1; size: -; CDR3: CASSLGQDTLFTDTQYF
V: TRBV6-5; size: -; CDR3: CASSSGTGGYTF
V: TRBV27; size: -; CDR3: CASRSGTGRTGELFF
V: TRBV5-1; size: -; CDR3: CATSSERGTQYF
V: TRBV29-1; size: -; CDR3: CSAGQGGEPQHF
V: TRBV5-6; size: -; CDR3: CASSFDRLGTGMNSPLHF
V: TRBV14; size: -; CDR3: CASSQDGAGWSNEKLFF
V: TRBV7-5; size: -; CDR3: CVRRGAGREQYF
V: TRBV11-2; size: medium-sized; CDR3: CASSLGGGSYGYTF
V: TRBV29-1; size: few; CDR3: CSVGQGGNQPQHF
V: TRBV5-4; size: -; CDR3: CASSWSLGAGTEAFF
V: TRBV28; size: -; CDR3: CASRTPGPSYYEQYF
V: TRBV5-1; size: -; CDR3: CASSSQVAAGANVLTF
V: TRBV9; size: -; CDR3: CASSGPYTGELFF
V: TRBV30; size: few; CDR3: CAWAGASTDTQYF
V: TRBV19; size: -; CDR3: CASSPTGSSLEQYF
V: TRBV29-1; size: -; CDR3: CSVESGPGQGPWSGYTF
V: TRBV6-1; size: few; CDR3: CASSVLAGGGFTGELFF
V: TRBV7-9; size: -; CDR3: CASSPPPGDTQYF
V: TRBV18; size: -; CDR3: CASSPAGTGNEKLFF
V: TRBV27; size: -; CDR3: CASSLSKDLGPQHF
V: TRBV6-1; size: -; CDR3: CASSEGGGADTQYF
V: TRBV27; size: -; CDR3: CASSLGWDTEAFF
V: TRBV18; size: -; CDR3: CASSRDREKSEQYF
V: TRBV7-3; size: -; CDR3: CASSLGGRETQYF
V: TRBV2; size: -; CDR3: CASSPNGDSVYGYTF